This T cell receptor beta chain was sequenced during a study of neoadjuvant anti-PD-1 for oral cavity cancer. Study-wide background: Patients without progression got a fourth dose around day 43. General study results and limits: Higher pretreatment Treg/Th17 ratios tracked higher pretreatment blood clonality.

V dropped 2 bases and J dropped 0; count of bases not matched to a gene: 6. The CDR3 contains 16 residues. Germline CDR1 MNHNS, CDR2 SASEGT. Specified time point: after neoadjuvant nivolumab, at surgical resection. These newly diagnosed stage II-IVA oral cavity squamous cell carcinoma patients had no prior systemic or radiation treatment. No culture or expansion preceded analysis of these blood cells. TCRdb's table, derived via immunoSEQ multiplex PCR, lists solely in-frame clones and lacks some. In the table there are about 9,600 clones, roughly 66% of which are singletons. This clone was recorded a few times. Its antigen is unknown.

The material was PBMCs, obtained after nivolumab (anti-PD-1) treatment. This receptor was identified in a person between 35 and 79 years old with oral cavity squamous cell carcinoma. This chain connects TRBV6-1 to TRBJ2-7; 8 bases align to TRBD1. CDR3 protein: CASSEFEGQASYEQYF. In DNA, the CDR3 is TGTGCCAGCAGTGAATTTGAGGGACAGGCCTCCTACGAGCAGTACTTC.